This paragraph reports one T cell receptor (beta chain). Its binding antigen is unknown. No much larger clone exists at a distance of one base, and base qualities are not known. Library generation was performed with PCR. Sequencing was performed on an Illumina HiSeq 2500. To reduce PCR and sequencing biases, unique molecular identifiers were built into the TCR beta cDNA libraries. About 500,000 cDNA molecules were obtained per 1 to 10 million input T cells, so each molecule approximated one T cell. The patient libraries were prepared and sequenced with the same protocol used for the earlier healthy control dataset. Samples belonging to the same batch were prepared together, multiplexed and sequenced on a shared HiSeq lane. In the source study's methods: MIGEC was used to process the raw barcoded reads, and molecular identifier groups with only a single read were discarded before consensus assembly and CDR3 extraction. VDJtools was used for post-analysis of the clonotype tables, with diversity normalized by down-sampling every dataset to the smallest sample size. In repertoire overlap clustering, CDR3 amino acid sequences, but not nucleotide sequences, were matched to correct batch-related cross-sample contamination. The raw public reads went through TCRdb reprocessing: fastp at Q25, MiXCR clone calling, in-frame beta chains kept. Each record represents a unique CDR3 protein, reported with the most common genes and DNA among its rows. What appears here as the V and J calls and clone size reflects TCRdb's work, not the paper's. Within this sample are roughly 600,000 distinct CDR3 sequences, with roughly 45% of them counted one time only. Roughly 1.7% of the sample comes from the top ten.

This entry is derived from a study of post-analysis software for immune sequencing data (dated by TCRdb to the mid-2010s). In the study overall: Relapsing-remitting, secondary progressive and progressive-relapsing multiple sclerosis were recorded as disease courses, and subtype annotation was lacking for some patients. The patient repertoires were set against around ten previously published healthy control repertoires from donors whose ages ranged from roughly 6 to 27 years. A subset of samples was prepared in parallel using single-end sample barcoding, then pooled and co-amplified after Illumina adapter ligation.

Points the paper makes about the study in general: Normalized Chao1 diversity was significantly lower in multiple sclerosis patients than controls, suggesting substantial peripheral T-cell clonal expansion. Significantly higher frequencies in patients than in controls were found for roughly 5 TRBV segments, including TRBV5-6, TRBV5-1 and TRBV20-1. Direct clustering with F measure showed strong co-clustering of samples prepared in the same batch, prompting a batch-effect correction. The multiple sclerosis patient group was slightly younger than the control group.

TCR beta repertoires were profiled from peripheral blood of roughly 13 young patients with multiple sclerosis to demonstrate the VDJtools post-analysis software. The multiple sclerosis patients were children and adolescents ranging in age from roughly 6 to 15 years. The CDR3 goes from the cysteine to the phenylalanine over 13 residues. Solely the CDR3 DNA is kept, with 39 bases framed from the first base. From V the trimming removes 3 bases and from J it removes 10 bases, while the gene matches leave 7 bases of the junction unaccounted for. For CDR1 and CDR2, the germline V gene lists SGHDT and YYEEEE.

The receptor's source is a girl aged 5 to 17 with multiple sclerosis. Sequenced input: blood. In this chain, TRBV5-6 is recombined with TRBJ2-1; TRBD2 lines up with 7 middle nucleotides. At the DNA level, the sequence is TGTGCCAGCAGCTGGACTAGTGTTCGGGAGCAGTTCTTC. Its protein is CASSWTSVREQFF. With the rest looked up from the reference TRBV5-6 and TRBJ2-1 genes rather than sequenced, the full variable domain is DAGVTQSPTHLIKTRGQQVTLRCSPKSGHDTVSWYQQALGQGPQFIFQYYEEEERQRGNFPDRFSGHQFPNYSSELNVNALLLGDSALYLCASSWTSVREQFFGPGTRLTVL.